This T cell receptor beta chain was sequenced in a study of control samples from healthy donors and cancer patients. The data were produced by immunoSEQ multiplex PCR, yet TCRdb's version contains in-frame clones alone and is incomplete. Among 150,000 to 200,000 clones listed, around 90% were seen once. The germline V gene encodes CDR1 SGHRS and CDR2 YFSETQ. V gave up 3 bases and J gave up 11 bases; unmatched junction bases: 6. The CDR3 length is 12 residues. The sequenced sample was blood. This clonotype originated in a man between 25 and 39 years old in good health. The rearrangement uses TRBV5-1 and TRBJ2-7, with 9 bases fitting TRBD2. The CDR3 nucleotides read TGCGCCAGCAGCTGGGATAGCGGGAGAAAGTACTTC. Its translation: CASSWDSGRKYF.